The 19 T cell receptor beta chains below come from one sample, sequenced in a study of T cells in Graves' hyperthyroidism and ophthalmopathy. Amplification yielded TCR beta CDR3 regions, with RNA transcripts as the source. TCR CDR3 underwent first-round RT-PCR with the HTBI primer set. TCRdb itself ran the multiplex PCR reads through MiXCR, one entry per CDR3 protein. The sample carries 300,000 to 450,000 distinct CDR3 sequences, roughly 14% recorded once. Source material: blood. The source is a woman aged 60 to 75 with Graves' hyperthyroidism.

As for this clonotype: A much larger clone differs from this one at a single base, so this may be a read error. This chain connects TRBV5-1 to TRBJ2-1; no reliable D call. Germline lookup yields CDR1 SGHRS and CDR2 YFSETQ. CDR3 length: 15 residues. Trimming left V 5 bases short and J 0 bases short, with 12 bases between. The CDR3 loop is CASSRAIGSYNEQFF. The CDR3 DNA follows: TGCGCCAGCAGTCGGGCGATCGGCTCCTACAATGAGCAGTTCTTC.

A few counts support this clonotype. The gene calls are TRBV15 and TRBJ2-7, with D unresolved. This CDR3 is built from 13 residues. Per the germline V gene, CDR1 is LNHNV and CDR2 is YYDKDF (reference sequence). Deletions cut 0 bases from V and 3 bases from J, with 6 bases between. CDR3 DNA: TGTGCCACCAGCAGAGATATCGGCTACGAGCAGTACTTC. Its protein is CATSRDIGYEQYF.

At least ten counts were recorded for this clonotype. CDR3 DNA sequence: TGTGCCAGCTTGCGCCACTGGAATGAGCAGTTCTTC. Residues: CASLRHWNEQFF. V usage is TRBV28 and J usage is TRBJ2-1; no firm D call. The CDR3 length is 12 residues. The germline V gene encodes CDR1 MDHEN and CDR2 SYDVKM. V dropped 8 bases and J dropped 7 bases, with 12 bases sitting between them.

This clonotype was seen at least ten times. The chain recombines TRBV5-1 with TRBJ2-7; 10 positions match TRBD1. CDR3 length: 14 amino acids. Trimming cost V 4 bases and J 3 bases; bases outside gene matches: 4. The germline gives CDR1 SGHRS, CDR2 YFSETQ. CDR3 nucleotide sequence: TGCGCCAGCAGCCCGAGGACAGGGGGCTACGAGCAGTACTTC. It encodes CASSPRTGGYEQYF.

This clonotype was detected many times. The chain recombines TRBV28 with TRBJ1-1, with a possible D match to TRBD1 (5 bases). The CDR3 is 16 amino acids. In germline, CDR1 is MDHEN, CDR2 SYDVKM. V lost 2 bases to trimming and J lost 1 base, with 14 bases between them. Here the CDR3 DNA reads TGTGCCAGCAGTTTACCACCGGGACCGCGGAACACTGAAGCTTTCTTT. Translation: CASSLPPGPRNTEAFF.

This clonotype came up many times. The gene calls are TRBV5-1 and TRBJ1-1; 7 bases fit TRBD1. V gave up 4 bases and J gave up 7 bases; unmatched junction bases: 7. Looked up from germline, CDR1 is SGHRS and CDR2 is YFSETQ. The CDR3 length is 13 residues. This CDR3 reads CASSDPGGVEAFF. The CDR3 DNA follows: TGCGCCAGCAGCGATCCAGGGGGGGTTGAAGCTTTCTTT.

The chain employs TRBV7-9 and TRBJ1-2; possible D gene TRBD1, 6 bases. Trimming removed 5 bases at V and 4 bases at J, with 20 bases between. The germline V gene encodes CDR1 SEHNR and CDR2 FQNEAQ (reference sequence). CDR3 length: 16 amino acids. CDR3 coding DNA: TGTGCCAGCAGCCCCAGCCGGGGGGGGCGCGTCTATGGCTACACCTTC. It yields the protein CASSPSRGGRVYGYTF. The full variable domain, its missing parts supplied by reference TRBV7-9 and TRBJ1-2, is DTGVSQNPRHKITKRGQNVTFRCDPISEHNRLYWYRQTLGQGPEFLTYFQNEAQLEKSRLLSDRFSAERPKGSFSTLEIQRTEQGDSAMYLCASSPSRGGRVYGYTFGSGTRLTVV.

This clonotype was observed at least ten times. The chain combines TRBV27 with TRBJ1-1, with 7 bases that match TRBD1. The CDR3 spans 14 residues. V was clipped by 4 bases and J by 3 bases; unmatched bases: 5. Per germline, CDR1 MNHEY and CDR2 SMNVEV (reference sequence). The CDR3 DNA reads as TGTGCCAGCAGTTCCCAGGGGGTAGACACTGAAGCTTTCTTT. Its protein product is CASSSQGVDTEAFF.

This clonotype was counted a few times. The chain couples TRBV19 to TRBJ1-5; no clear D gene. CDR1 and CDR2 (germline): LNHDA, SQIVND (reference sequence). The ends were cut back, 1 base at V and 3 bases at J, with 13 bases in the middle. The CDR3 length is 16 residues. This CDR3 reads CASSIGPELHNQPQHF. CDR3 sequence (DNA): TGTGCCAGTAGTATAGGTCCAGAATTGCACAATCAGCCCCAGCATTTT.

Many counts were recorded for this clonotype. The genes are TRBV5-1 and TRBJ1-6; D is possibly TRBD1 (5 bases). With 1 base removed from V and 7 bases from J, the gap between germline ends came to 15 bases. The germline CDR1 and CDR2 sequences are SGHRS and YFSETQ. The CDR3 loop spans 16 amino acids. DNA for the CDR3: TGCGCCAGCAGCTTGTTAGGGCAGGGTGGCAATTCACCCCTCCACTTT. Its protein is CASSLLGQGGNSPLHF.

There are a few counts of this clonotype. V is TRBV7-9 and J is TRBJ2-1; 12 positions match TRBD2. Germline-derived CDR1 and CDR2 are SEHNR and FQNEAQ (reference sequence). With 4 bases clipped from V and 8 bases from J, the junction kept 6 bases outside the gene matches. The CDR3 runs to 15 residues. The CDR3 here is CASSSLAGGPHEQFF. The CDR3, as DNA: TGTGCCAGCAGCTCTCTAGCGGGAGGGCCCCATGAGCAGTTCTTC. Combining the CDR3 with reference TRBV7-9 and TRBJ2-1 gives the whole variable domain DTGVSQNPRHKITKRGQNVTFRCDPISEHNRLYWYRQTLGQGPEFLTYFQNEAQLEKSRLLSDRFSAERPKGSFSTLEIQRTEQGDSAMYLCASSSLAGGPHEQFFGPGTRLTVL.

This clonotype was found many times. The V gene is TRBV5-1, the J gene TRBJ2-5, with 10 bases fitting TRBD2. The CDR3 covers 13 residues. Per the germline V gene, CDR1 is SGHRS and CDR2 is YFSETQ. The V segment lost 0 bases and the J segment 13 bases; nucleotides outside the gene matches: 6. The CDR3 region is CASSLGQREGLYF. CDR3 nucleotides: TGCGCCAGCAGCTTGGGTCAGCGGGAGGGCCTGTACTTC.

J is TRBJ1-5 and V is TRBV25-1; D is undetermined. Per germline, CDR1 MGHDK and CDR2 SYGVNS. CDR3 length: 13 residues. The V and J ends lost 5 bases and 4 bases respectively, with 9 bases between them. CDR3 sequence reads: CASSSNGNQPQHF. DNA for the CDR3: TGTGCCAGCAGTTCGAACGGTAATCAGCCCCAGCATTTT. Complete variable domain (other parts from reference TRBV25-1 and TRBJ1-5): EADIYQTPRYLVIGTGKKITLECSQTMGHDKMYWYQQDPGMELHLIHYSYGVNSTEKGDLSSESTVSRIRTEHFPLTLESARPSHTSQYLCASSSNGNQPQHFGDGTRLSIL.

A remark on this clonotype: An end of the junction differs from the germline gene, which may be a read error. This rearrangement joins TRBV7-3 to TRBJ1-3, with TRBD1 as a possible D gene (6 bases). The V gene's germline CDR1 is SGHTA and CDR2 FQGTGA. The CDR3 covers 15 residues. CDR3 nucleotides: TGTGCCAGCAGCTTATCCGGGGGCTTTGGAAACACCATACATTTT. Amino acid sequence: CASSLSGGFGNTIHF.

CDR3 residues: CATFPGGQGYTGELFF. CDR3 DNA: TGTGCCACCTTTCCTGGGGGGCAGGGGTACACCGGGGAGCTGTTTTTT. The chain carries TRBV6-1 and TRBJ2-2; D may be TRBD1 or TRBD2 (6 bases each). From germline, CDR1 is MNHNS and CDR2 SASEGT. Between the trimmed V and J ends, which lost 10 bases and 3 bases, there was a span of 21 bases. This CDR3 is 16 amino acids long.

The gene calls are TRBV11-2 and TRBJ2-1; 13 bases fit TRBD2. V dropped 0 bases and J dropped 10; count of bases not matched to a gene: 9. Germline V CDR1 and CDR2: SGHAT, FQNNGV. The CDR3 totals 17 residues. CDR3 sequence: CASSLDPGTSGIREQFF. DNA for the CDR3: TGTGCCAGCAGCTTAGATCCCGGGACTAGCGGGATCAGGGAGCAGTTCTTC.

This clonotype was detected ten times or more. V usage is TRBV6-5 and J usage is TRBJ1-5, with D tentatively TRBD1 (5 bases). Germline values: CDR1 MNHEY, CDR2 SVGAGI. The CDR3 contains 15 residues. V gave up 0 bases and J gave up 5 bases, with 11 bases separating them. Written as DNA, the CDR3 is TGTGCCAGCAGTTACTCATCCAGGGCCCATCAGCCCCAGCATTTT. Its protein product is CASSYSSRAHQPQHF.

V usage is TRBV6-1 and J usage is TRBJ2-5; D is ambiguous. The CDR3 sequence is 13 residues long. The germline V gene has CDR1 MNHNS and CDR2 SASEGT. With 7 bases removed from V and 4 bases from J, the gap between germline ends came to 13 bases. The CDR3 spells CASNRRRGETQYF. The CDR3, as DNA: TGTGCCAGCAACAGAAGGCGCGGAGAGACCCAGTACTTC.

At least ten counts were recorded for this clonotype. This sequence joins TRBV29-1 and TRBJ2-1, with D uncertain. The CDR3 has 13 amino acids. Germline V gene lookup returns CDR1 SQVTM and CDR2 ANQGSEA. V was cut by 5 bases and J by 5 bases, with 13 bases left in between. Written as DNA, the CDR3 is TGCAGCGTTTCCTCCCCCAGCCACAATGAGCAGTTCTTC. Translated: CSVSSPSHNEQFF.